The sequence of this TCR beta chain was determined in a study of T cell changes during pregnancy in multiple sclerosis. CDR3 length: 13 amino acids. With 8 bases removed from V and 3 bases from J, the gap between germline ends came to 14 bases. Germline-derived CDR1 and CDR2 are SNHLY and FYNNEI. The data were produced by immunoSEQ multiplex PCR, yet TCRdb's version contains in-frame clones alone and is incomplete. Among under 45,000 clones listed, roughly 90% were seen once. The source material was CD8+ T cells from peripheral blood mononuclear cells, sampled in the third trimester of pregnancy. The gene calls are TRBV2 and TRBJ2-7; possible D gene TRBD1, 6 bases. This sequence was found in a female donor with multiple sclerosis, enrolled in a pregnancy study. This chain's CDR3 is CASRALDSYEQYF. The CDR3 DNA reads TGTGCCAGCCGAGCTCTGGACAGCTACGAGCAGTACTTC.